The sequence of this T cell receptor beta chain was determined in a study of blood T cell repertoires in COVID-19 (dated by TCRdb to about 2020). Background on the whole study: Collaborator samples came from the United States, Italy and Spain and covered acute and convalescent phases of COVID-19. A de-identified subject ID, COVID-19 status, age in years and sex were almost always included in the sample metadata. The prospective study material was composed of cDNA or gDNA derived from T cells, B-cell-depleted T cells, or PBMCs. Subjects who had been exposed to COVID-19, were actively infected with it, or had recovered from it provided the deeply sampled blood TCRbeta repertoires that made up the dataset. The samples were drawn from two sources: the first 160 participants of the ongoing ImmuneRACE study, and about 1,300 subjects contributed by 6 global collaborators. The repertoires were made available in a free public database intended to serve as a resource for research on the immune response to SARS-CoV-2. Where available, HLA class I and class II types were taken from metadata supplied by the sample provider and were not determined by assay-based typing. The investigation overall reported the following: The amount of clinical and demographic metadata varied by source and participant and was provided uncurated.

TCRbeta CDR3 regions were amplified from genomic DNA by means of the immunoSEQ Assay, a bias-controlled multiplex PCR. The study's own analysis went as follows. The number of nucleated cells in each sample was estimated by amplification of reference gene primers within the assay. Sequence reads were collapsed and filtered to measure the absolute abundance of every unique TCRbeta CDR3 rearrangement. For each sample, productive Simpson clonality was calculated by taking the square root of Simpson's diversity index across productive rearrangements. Entries here come from immuneACCESS through TCRdb and include only in-frame sequences with V and J called. Some clones fail to appear in such tables; in the studies checked, an unresolved V gene covers under half of the shortfall, and the cause of the remainder is unknown. The V and J calls and clone size were taken over from that table, and D and trimming were inferred from the DNA. Present in this sample are approximately 350,000 clones, around 87% of which were seen just once. About 6% of the sample goes to the ten largest clones.

As regards this clone: The specificity of this receptor is unknown. No base-level quality is on record; no much larger clone is a single base apart.

At one collaborating source in Seattle, patients were enrolled during active infection and were followed longitudinally through the course of disease. The collaborating institutions used their own protocols to collect whole blood in K2EDTA tubes. For TCRbeta analysis, collaborators shipped samples in one of three forms: frozen whole blood, isolated PBMCs, or DNA extracted from either of those sample types. V ends up 0 bases short and J 6 bases short, with an unmatched junction base count of 10. The CDR3 runs 16 amino acids, cysteine and phenylalanine included. The only DNA kept is the CDR3, 48 bases in frame from the first base. From a lookup of the germline V gene (reference sequence), CDR1 and CDR2 are LNHNV and YYDKDF.

The source of this sequence is a woman aged 45-60 years with COVID-19, enrolled during active disease. The rearranged chain carries TRBV15 and TRBJ1-1; 7 bases in the middle match TRBD1. The material sequenced was peripheral blood. The nucleotide sequence reads as follows: TGTGCCACCAGCAGAGAGTCGACAGGGTATAGCGCTGAAGCTTTCTTT. Translated, this is CATSRESTGYSAEAFF.